This T cell receptor beta chain came from a study of T-cell memory formation after mild COVID-19. About the study: Clustering of TCRs was largely donor specific. Study findings and constraints: CD4/CD8 balance characterized clones contracting day 15 to 85, and CD4+ skew characterized later expanders. Researchers could not confirm that second-wave clones peaking on day 37 targeted SARS-CoV-2.

The CDR3 loop spans 15 amino acids. Per germline, CDR1 MGHRA and CDR2 YSYEKL. V shed 0 bases, J shed 0 bases, and the junction held 2 bases outside the gene matches. TCRdb recomputed calls from the 5' RACE reads with MiXCR, one row per CDR3 protein. The sample yields under 150,000 distinct CDR3 sequences, 22% seen once. This clonotype was seen a few times. The antigen is undetermined. The specimen was PBMCs or a T cell subset sorted from them (not recorded which). The sequence came from a man aged 18-30 years who had mild COVID-19 (a few samples of this study predate the infection). Cell type and time point are not known. The chain links TRBV4-1 to TRBJ2-7; 7 nucleotides agree with TRBD1. The CDR3: CASSQDWDSSYEQYF. For the CDR3, the DNA is TGCGCCAGCAGCCAAGATTGGGACAGCTCCTACGAGCAGTACTTC.